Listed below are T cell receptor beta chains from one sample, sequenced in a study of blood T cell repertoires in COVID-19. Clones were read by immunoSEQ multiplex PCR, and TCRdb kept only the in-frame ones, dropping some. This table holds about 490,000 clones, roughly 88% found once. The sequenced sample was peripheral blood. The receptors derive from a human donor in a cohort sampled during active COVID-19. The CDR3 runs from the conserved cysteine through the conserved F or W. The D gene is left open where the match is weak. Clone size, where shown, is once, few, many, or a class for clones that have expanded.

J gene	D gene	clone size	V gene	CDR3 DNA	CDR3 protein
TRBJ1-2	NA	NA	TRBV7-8	TGTGCCAGCAGCCCCAGCCCAACAGGGTTCGCTCAGTTTGGCTACACCTTC	CASSPSPTGFAQFGYTF
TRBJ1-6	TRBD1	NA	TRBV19	TGTGCCAGTAGTTACTTCGGGACAGCCTCTTATAATTCACCCCTCCACTTT	CASSYFGTASYNSPLHF
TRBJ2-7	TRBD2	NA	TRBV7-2	TGTGCCAGCAGCCCGACAGCGGGACTAGCGGGAGGCTACGAGCAGTACTTC	CASSPTAGLAGGYEQYF
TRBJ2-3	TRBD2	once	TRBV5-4	TGTGCCAGCAGCGGCGGGGGACTAGGCTCGGATACGCAGTATTTT	CASSGGGLGSDTQYF
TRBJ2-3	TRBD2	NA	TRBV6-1	TGTGCCAGCAGTGAAAGGGGTAGCGGGAGGGGCGCAGATACGCAGTATTTT	CASSERGSGRGADTQYF
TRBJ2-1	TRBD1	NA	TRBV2	TGTGCCAGCACTCGACAGGGGAGGTACAATGAGCAGTTCTTC	CASTRQGRYNEQFF
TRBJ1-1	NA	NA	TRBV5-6	TGTGCCAGCAGCCGTCGGGGTCGAGGCGGGAGAGCTTTCTTT	CASSRRGRGGRAFF
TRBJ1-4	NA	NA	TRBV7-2	TGTGCCAGCAGCTTAGCGCTATTTAATGAAAAACTGTTTTTT	CASSLALFNEKLFF
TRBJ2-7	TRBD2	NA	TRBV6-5	TGTGCCAGCAGGCGGGAGGGCCGGAACGAGCAGTACTTC	CASRREGRNEQYF
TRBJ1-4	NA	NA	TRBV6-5	TGTGCCAGCAGCTTGGAGGGGGGAGGGGAAAAACTGTTTTTT	CASSLEGGGEKLFF
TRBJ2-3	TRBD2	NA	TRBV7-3	TGTGCCAGCAGCTTAAGCGGGAGTAGGGGCACAGATACGCAGTATTTT	CASSLSGSRGTDTQYF
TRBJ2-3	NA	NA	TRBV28	TGTGCCAGCAGTACGACTAGGAGGGGAACAGATACGCAGTATTTT	CASSTTRRGTDTQYF
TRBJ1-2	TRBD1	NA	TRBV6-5	TGTGCCAGCAGTACGCGGGACAGGAACTATGGCTACACCTTC	CASSTRDRNYGYTF
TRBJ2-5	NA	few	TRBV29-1	TGCAGCGTTGATTTTTCCGAAGAGACCCAGTACTTC	CSVDFSEETQYF
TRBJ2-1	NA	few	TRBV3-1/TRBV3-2	TGTGCCAGCAGCCAGCCGCTGGCGGTTTCCTACAATGAGCAGTTCTTC	CASSQPLAVSYNEQFF
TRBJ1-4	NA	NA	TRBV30	TGTGCCTGGAATTCCCCAGGTGTCGCTGGAGGTGAAAAACTGTTTTTT	CAWNSPGVAGGEKLFF
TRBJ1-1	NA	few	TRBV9	TGTGCCAGCAGCCCTCGGCAGGGGAACACTGAAGCTTTCTTT	CASSPRQGNTEAFF